The present entry profiles one TCR beta chain with its context. What it recognizes is unknown. The second PCR ran about 6 to 12 cycles with a sample-barcoded 5' primer and J-beta primers. From the 5' RACE reads, TCRdb called clonotypes with MiXCR, one entry per CDR3 protein. The sample has more than 650,000 distinct CDR3 sequences; 53% are singletons. The data were obtained in a study of blood T cells in healthy people across ages. Study-wide points: Higher diversity and more naive CD4+ cells were features of long-lived donors, compared to aged donors.

The CDR3 spans 13 residues. Germline assignment: CDR1 SGHTA and CDR2 FQGTGA. Between the trimmed V and J ends, which lost 8 bases and 4 bases, there was a span of 14 bases. V is TRBV7-3 and J is TRBJ1-2; D might be TRBD1 (5 bases). Specimen: blood. This TCR was recovered from an elderly man in good health. The CDR3 DNA follows: TGTGCCAGCTCCTCAGGGCCTACCTATGGCTACACCTTC. This gives the protein CASSSGPTYGYTF.